This TCR beta chain was found in a study of blood T cells in healthy people across ages. This clonotype was observed many times. The antigen remains unidentified. Sample-barcoded 5' priming and a J-beta primer mix drove a second PCR of about 6 to 12 cycles. TCRdb reanalysed the 5' RACE reads using MiXCR and keeps one entry per CDR3 protein. This table has about 620,000 distinct CDR3 sequences, roughly 21% appearing once. The ends lost 2 bases at V and 5 bases at J; junction bases unmatched: 0. CDR3 length: 13 residues. The germline gives CDR1 SQVTM, CDR2 ANQGSEA. The study, taken as a whole, reports: Aged donors had fewer naive CD4+ cells and lower diversity than long-lived donors. A strong correlation was seen between TCR beta diversity and naive T cell percentage.

Sequenced material: blood. This rearrangement joins TRBV29-1 to TRBJ2-5, with TRBD2 identical over 12 bases. This clonotype was sampled from a man aged 70-80 years in good health. The CDR3 bases are TGCAGCGTTGAAACTAGCGGGAGGGAGACCCAGTACTTC. Amino acids: CSVETSGRETQYF.